Below are 2 T cell receptor beta chains sequenced from a single sample in a study of CD4 T cells in relation to SARS-CoV-2 and coronaviruses. Sequenced by immunoSEQ multiplex PCR; TCRdb stores in-frame clones only, minus some. Of about 65,000 clones listed, over 80% are singletons. CD4+ T cells from unexposed donors were obtained before the COVID-19 pandemic (2011-2018). Sequencing was done on a sample of memory CD4+ T cells from PBMCs. All receptors come from a human donor in good health.

The J gene is TRBJ2-2, the V gene TRBV30; D gene ambiguous. The CDR3 spans 14 residues. Germline CDR1 reads GTSNPN; CDR2 reads SVGIG (reference sequence). Deletions cut 0 bases from V and 2 bases from J, with 7 bases between. The CDR3 coding sequence is TGTGCCTGGAGTGTACTCCGAAACACCGGGGAGCTGTTTTTT. This sequence encodes CAWSVLRNTGELFF.

This chain joins TRBV14 and TRBJ1-6; D is undetermined. This CDR3 is built from 14 residues. The germline V gene encodes CDR1 SGHDN and CDR2 FVKESK. Trimming took off 3 bases at V and 7 bases at J, with 10 bases between the two ends. The CDR3 bases are TGTGCCAGCAGCCAGTACCTTGGGAATTCACCCCTCCACTTT. It specifies CASSQYLGNSPLHF.